These T cell receptor beta chains were read from a single sample in a study of cytomegalovirus exposure and HLA in healthy donors. Libraries were prepared by immunoSEQ multiplex PCR; TCRdb keeps only in-frame clonotypes and omits some of them. The repertoire holds 200,000 to 250,000 clones, with over 70% as singletons. Sample: PBMCs. These receptors were taken from a woman between 55 and 75 years old in good health and CMV-seropositive. CDR3s include the opening cysteine and the closing phenylalanine or tryptophan.

J gene,V gene,CDR3 protein
TRBJ1-3,TRBV5-1,CASSFQGANSGNTIYF
TRBJ1-3,TRBV19,CASSIMSSGGGGNTIYF
TRBJ2-1,TRBV13,CASSLGTGIVEQFF
TRBJ1-1,TRBV9,CASSRNVETEAFF
TRBJ1-1,TRBV27,CASSLQPRGNTEAFF
TRBJ2-3,TRBV2,CASMGQRTQYF
TRBJ1-1,TRBV2,CASSEGGIIAFF
TRBJ1-1,TRBV25-1,CASHTGLNTEAFF
TRBJ1-6,TRBV7-9,CASSFRDRGGNSPLHF
TRBJ1-2,TRBV5-1,CASTREPYNYGYTF
TRBJ2-3,TRBV30,CAWSVPSGSLNTQYF
TRBJ1-2,TRBV5-1,CASSPGGLGYGYTF
TRBJ1-2,TRBV29-1,CSVAGLSFNYGYTF
TRBJ2-7,TRBV29-1,CSVGLAGGDYEQYF
TRBJ2-3,TRBV27,CASSHQRRSTDTQYF
TRBJ1-1,TRBV6-5,CASSYGQINTEAFF
TRBJ2-3,TRBV18,CASSPPGAGGIDTQYF
TRBJ2-2,TRBV5-1,CASSLNSGNTGELFF
TRBJ1-1,TRBV7-9,CASEKGVKNTEAFF
TRBJ1-5,TRBV6-1,CASSPLYSNQPQHF
TRBJ1-1,TRBV30,CAWTNSDSQNTEAFF
TRBJ1-5,TRBV2,CASTETGWDQPQHF
TRBJ1-1,TRBV4-1,CASSPPRQGNTEAFF
TRBJ2-5,TRBV5-1,CASSLVGGQQETQYF
TRBJ1-3,TRBV28,CASRGTGASGNTIYF
TRBJ2-1,TRBV6-1,CASPGGLEGNEQFF
TRBJ2-6,TRBV19,CASSISIGGANVLTF
TRBJ2-3,TRBV4-2,CASSQVLGQGTDTQYF
TRBJ1-2,TRBV7-9,CASSFPTGAYDGYTF
TRBJ2-7,TRBV5-4,CASSAPGPSSGEQYF
TRBJ2-2,TRBV4-2,CASSQDRSGVVNTGELFF
TRBJ2-5,TRBV7-3,CASSSLAEGTQYF
TRBJ2-1,TRBV19,CASSTPGLGDNEQFF
TRBJ2-2,TRBV4-1,CASSPRGHVAGELFF
TRBJ2-7,TRBV30,CAWTKTYEQYF
TRBJ1-2,TRBV2,CASRGLSWGYTF
TRBJ2-5,TRBV7-9,CASSPRDQETQYF
TRBJ2-2,TRBV30,CAWSVRDTGELFF
TRBJ1-2,TRBV5-1,CASSLAVGRGYGYTF
-,TRBV29-1,CSVKGASAEQYF
TRBJ2-7,TRBV27,CASRDLAGAHEQYF
TRBJ2-1,TRBV4-1,CASSNGVGFPGGEQFF
TRBJ2-3,TRBV5-4,CASSPDRGSLDTQYF
TRBJ2-3,TRBV10-3,CASQGPDTQYF
TRBJ2-3,TRBV10-3,CAISERGGEDTQYF
TRBJ2-2,TRBV5-1,CASSRSSGSHTGELFF
TRBJ2-7,TRBV2,CASKLDRGLSYEQYF
TRBJ2-4,TRBV30,CAWSRLAKNIQYF
TRBJ1-5,TRBV19,CASSTLRTGGVNQPQHF
TRBJ1-6,TRBV6-5,CASSYSTDYNSPLHF
TRBJ2-7,TRBV10-3,CAIRPQGRTYEQYF
TRBJ1-2,TRBV7-2,CASSLGGAGQAGGYTF
TRBJ1-3,TRBV2,CASSDHQGISGNTIYF
TRBJ1-3,TRBV9,CASSVERGHRSGNTIYF
TRBJ2-7,TRBV7-9,CASSLEGGRYEQYF
TRBJ1-6,TRBV9,CASSENSMNSPLHF
TRBJ2-7,TRBV19,CASSAGTFYEQYF